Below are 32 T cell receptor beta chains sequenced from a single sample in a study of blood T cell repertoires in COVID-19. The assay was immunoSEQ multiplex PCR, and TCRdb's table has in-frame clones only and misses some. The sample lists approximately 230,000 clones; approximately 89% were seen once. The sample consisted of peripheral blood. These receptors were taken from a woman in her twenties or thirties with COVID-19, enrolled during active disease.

CDR3 DNA: TGTGCCAGCAGTTACTCGGAGGGGGGACTAGCGACAGATACGCAGTATTTT. Residues: CASSYSEGGLATDTQYF. V usage is TRBV6-2 or TRBV6-3 and J usage is TRBJ2-3; 10 bases fit TRBD2. The J segment lost 3 bases and the V segment lost 0 bases, leaving 6 bases of the junction unmatched. The CDR3 runs 17 residues. Germline lookup yields CDR1 MNHEY and CDR2 SVGEGT.

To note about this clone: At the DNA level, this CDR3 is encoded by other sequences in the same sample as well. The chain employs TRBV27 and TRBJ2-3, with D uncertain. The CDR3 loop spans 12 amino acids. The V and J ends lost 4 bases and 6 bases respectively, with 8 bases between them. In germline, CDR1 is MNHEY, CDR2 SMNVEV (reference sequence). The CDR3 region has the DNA TGTGCCAGCAGTTCAAACACGGATACGCAGTATTTT. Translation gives CASSSNTDTQYF.

CDR3 DNA: TGCGCCACTTCCGGGAGGGAAGGCGAAAAACTGTTTTTT. Its translation is CATSGREGEKLFF. The J gene is TRBJ1-4, the V gene TRBV23-1; D unresolved. TRBV23-1 is labeled an ORF, and its function is uncertain. The CDR3 is made up of 13 amino acids. The ends were cut back, 10 bases at V and 8 bases at J, with 17 bases in the middle.

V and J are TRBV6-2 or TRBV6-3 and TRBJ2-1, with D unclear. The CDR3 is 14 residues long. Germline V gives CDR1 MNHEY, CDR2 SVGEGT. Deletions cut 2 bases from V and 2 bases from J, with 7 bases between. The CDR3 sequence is CASSYVQAYNEQFF. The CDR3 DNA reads TGTGCCAGCAGTTACGTCCAGGCCTACAATGAGCAGTTCTTC.

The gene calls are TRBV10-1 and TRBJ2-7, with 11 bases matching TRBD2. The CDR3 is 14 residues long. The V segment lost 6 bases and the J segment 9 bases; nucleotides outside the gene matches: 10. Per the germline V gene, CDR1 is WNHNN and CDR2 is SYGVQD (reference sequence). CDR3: CASRTGLAGRGQYV. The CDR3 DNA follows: TGCGCCAGCAGAACAGGACTAGCGGGCCGGGGGCAGTACGTC.

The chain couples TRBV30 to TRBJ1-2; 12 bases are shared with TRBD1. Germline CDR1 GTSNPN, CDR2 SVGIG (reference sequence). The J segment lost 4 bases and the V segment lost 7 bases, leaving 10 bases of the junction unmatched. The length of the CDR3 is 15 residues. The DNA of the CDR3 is TGTGCCTACCGGGACAGGGGGCCGAGGTCCTATGGCTACACCTTC. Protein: CAYRDRGPRSYGYTF.

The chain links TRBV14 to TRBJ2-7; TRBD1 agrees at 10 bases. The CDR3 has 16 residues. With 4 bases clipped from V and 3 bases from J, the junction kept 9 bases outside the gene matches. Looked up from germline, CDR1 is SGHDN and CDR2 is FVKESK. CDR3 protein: CASSLLGGTGDYEQYF. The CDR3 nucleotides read TGTGCCAGCAGCCTCCTCGGGGGGACAGGGGACTACGAGCAGTACTTC.

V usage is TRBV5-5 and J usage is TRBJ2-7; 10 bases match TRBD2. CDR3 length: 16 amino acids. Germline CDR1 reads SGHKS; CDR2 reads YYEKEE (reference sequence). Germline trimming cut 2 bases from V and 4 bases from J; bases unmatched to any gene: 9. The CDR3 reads CASSFSPSGSLYEQYV. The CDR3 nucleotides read TGTGCCAGCAGCTTTTCTCCTAGCGGGAGTTTATACGAGCAGTACGTC.

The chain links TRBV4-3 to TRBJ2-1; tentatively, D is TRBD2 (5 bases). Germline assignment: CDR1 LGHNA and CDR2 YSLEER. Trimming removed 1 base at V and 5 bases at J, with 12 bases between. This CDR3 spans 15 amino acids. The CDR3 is CASSQGRSAHNEQFF. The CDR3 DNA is TGCGCCAGCAGCCAAGGTCGTAGCGCGCACAATGAGCAGTTCTTC.

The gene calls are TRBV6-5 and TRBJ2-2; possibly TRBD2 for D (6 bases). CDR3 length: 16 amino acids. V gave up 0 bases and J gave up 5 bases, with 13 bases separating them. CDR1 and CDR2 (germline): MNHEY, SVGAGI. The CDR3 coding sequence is TGTGCCAGCAGTTACTCGAGCGGGCGTAATACCGGGGAGCTGTTTTTT. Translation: CASSYSSGRNTGELFF.

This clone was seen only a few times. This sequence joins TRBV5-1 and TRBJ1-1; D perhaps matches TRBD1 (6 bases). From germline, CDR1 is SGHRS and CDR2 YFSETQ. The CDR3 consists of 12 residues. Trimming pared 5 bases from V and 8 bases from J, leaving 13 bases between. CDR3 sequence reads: CASRSMTGEAFF. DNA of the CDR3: TGCGCCAGCAGATCGATGACAGGCGAAGCTTTCTTT.

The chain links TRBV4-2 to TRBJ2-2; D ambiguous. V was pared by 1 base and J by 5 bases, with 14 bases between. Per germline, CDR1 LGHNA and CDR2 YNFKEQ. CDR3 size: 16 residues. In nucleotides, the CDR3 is TGTGCCAGCAGCCAAGCGGGTCAGCGTCGAACCGGGGAGCTGTTTTTT. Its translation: CASSQAGQRRTGELFF.

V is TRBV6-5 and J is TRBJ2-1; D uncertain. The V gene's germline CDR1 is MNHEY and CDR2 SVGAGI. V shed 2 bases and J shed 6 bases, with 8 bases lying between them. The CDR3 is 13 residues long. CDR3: CASSYAYSNEQFF. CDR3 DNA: TGTGCCAGCAGTTACGCCTACTCCAATGAGCAGTTCTTC.

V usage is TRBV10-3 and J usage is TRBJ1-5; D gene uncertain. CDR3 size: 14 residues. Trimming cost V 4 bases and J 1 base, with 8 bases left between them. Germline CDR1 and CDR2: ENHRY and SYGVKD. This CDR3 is CAISGTGSNQPQHF. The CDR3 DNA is TGTGCCATCAGTGGGACGGGGAGCAATCAGCCCCAGCATTTT.

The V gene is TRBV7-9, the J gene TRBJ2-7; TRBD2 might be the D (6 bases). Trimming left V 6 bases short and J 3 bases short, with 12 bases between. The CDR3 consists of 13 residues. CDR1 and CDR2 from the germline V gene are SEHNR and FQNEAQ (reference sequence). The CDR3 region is CASRPPGGYEQYF. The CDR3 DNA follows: TGTGCCAGCAGGCCGCCCGGGGGCTACGAGCAGTACTTC.

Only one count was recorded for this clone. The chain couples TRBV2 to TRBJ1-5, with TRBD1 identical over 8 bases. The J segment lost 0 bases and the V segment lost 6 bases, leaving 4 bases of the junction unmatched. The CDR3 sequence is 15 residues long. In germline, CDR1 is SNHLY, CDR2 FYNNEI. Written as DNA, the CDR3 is TGTGCCAGCAGGGACAGGGATAATAGCAATCAGCCCCAGCATTTT. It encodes CASRDRDNSNQPQHF. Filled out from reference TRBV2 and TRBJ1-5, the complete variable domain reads EPEVTQTPSHQVTQMGQEVILRCVPISNHLYFYWYRQILGQKVEFLVSFYNNEISEKSEIFDDQFSVERPDGSNFTLKIRSTKLEDSAMYFCASRDRDNSNQPQHFGDGTRLSIL.

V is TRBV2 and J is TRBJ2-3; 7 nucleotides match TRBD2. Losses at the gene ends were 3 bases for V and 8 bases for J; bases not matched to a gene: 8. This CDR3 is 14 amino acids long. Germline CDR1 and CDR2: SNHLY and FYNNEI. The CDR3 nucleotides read TGTGCCAGCAGTGAGGTGGGAGGGCTAGGTACGCAGTATTTT. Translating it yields CASSEVGGLGTQYF.

In DNA form, the CDR3 reads TGTGCCACCGAGGGTGACGGAGATACGCAGTATTTT. As protein: CATEGDGDTQYF. The chain recombines TRBV24-1 with TRBJ2-3, with D perhaps TRBD2 (5 bases). Trimming removed 9 bases at V and 5 bases at J, with 11 bases between. Germline V CDR1 and CDR2: KGHDR, SFDVKD. The CDR3 covers 12 residues.

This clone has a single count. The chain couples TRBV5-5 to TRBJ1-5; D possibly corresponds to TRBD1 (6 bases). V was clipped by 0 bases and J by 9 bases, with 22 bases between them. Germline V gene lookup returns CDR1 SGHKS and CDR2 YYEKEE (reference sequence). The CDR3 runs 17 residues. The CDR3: CASSLDSAGAVLPPQHF. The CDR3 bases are TGTGCCAGCAGCTTGGATTCGGCAGGGGCCGTTCTGCCGCCCCAGCATTTT.

This CDR3 is CATSDFNSQTQYF. CDR3 bases: TGTGCCACCAGTGATTTTAACAGCCAGACCCAGTACTTC. The J gene is TRBJ2-5, the V gene TRBV24-1; D is undetermined. CDR1 and CDR2 from the germline V gene are KGHDR and SFDVKD. The CDR3 runs to 13 residues. Trimming pared 1 base from V and 6 bases from J, leaving 8 bases between.

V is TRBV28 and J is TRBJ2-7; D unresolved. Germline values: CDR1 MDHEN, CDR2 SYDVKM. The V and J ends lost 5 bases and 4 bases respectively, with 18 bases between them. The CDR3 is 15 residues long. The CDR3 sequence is CASSDPGGYVYEQYF. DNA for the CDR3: TGTGCCAGCAGTGACCCAGGTGGATACGTGTACGAGCAGTACTTC.

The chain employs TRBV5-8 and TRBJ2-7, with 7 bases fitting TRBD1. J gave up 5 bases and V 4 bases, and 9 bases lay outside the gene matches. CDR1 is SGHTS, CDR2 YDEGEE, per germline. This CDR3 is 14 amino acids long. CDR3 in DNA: TGTGCCAGCAGCCGGAGACAGGGTTTCAACGAGCAGTACTTC. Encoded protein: CASSRRQGFNEQYF.

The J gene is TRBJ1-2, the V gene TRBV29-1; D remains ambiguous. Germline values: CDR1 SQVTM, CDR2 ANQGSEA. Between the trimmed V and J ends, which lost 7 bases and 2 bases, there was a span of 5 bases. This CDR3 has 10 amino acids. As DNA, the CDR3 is TGCAGCGCCGGGAACTATGGCTACACCTTC. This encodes CSAGNYGYTF.

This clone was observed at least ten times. The CDR3: CASSYILGQGVIGTEAFF. CDR3 DNA: TGTGCCAGCAGTTACATACTCGGCCAGGGGGTAATAGGGACTGAAGCTTTCTTT. V gene TRBV6-2 or TRBV6-3 combines with J gene TRBJ1-1; 7 nucleotides align to TRBD1. The V segment lost 2 bases and the J segment 5 bases; nucleotides outside the gene matches: 17. The CDR3 is made up of 18 amino acids. Germline CDR1 is MNHEY and CDR2 is SVGEGT.

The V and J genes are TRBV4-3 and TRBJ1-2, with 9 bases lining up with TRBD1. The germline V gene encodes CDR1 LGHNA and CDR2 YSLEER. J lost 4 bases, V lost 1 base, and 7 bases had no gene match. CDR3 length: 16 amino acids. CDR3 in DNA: TGCGCCAGCAGCCAAGGGGCCCGGACAGGGGCCTATGGCTACACCTTC. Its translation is CASSQGARTGAYGYTF.

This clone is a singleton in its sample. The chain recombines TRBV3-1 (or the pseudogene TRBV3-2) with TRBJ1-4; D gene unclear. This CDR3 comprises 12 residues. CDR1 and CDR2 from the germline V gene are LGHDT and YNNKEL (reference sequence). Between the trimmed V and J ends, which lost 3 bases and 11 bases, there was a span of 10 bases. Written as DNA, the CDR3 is TGTGCCAGCAGCCACGGGAGAGAGAAACTGTTTTTT. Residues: CASSHGREKLFF.

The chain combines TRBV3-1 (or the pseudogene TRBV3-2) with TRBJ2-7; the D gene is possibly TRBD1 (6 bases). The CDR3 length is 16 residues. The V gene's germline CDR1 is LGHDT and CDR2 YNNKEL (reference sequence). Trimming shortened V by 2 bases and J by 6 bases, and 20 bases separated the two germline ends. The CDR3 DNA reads TGTGCCAGCAGCCAACCCGGGACATTCACCCCTGGCGAGCAGTACTTC. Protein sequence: CASSQPGTFTPGEQYF.

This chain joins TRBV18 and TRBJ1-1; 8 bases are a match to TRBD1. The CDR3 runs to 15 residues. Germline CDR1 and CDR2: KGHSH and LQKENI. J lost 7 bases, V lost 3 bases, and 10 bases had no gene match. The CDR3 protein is CASSPASGGAGEAFF. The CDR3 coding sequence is TGTGCCAGCTCACCCGCCTCAGGGGGCGCAGGTGAAGCTTTCTTT.

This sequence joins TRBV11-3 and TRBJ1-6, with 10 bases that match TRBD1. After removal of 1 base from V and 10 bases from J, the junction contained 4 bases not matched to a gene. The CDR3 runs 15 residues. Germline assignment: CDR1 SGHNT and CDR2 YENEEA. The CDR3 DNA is TGTGCCAGCAGCTTAGTCGGGACAGGGGACTCACCCCTCCACTTT. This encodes CASSLVGTGDSPLHF.

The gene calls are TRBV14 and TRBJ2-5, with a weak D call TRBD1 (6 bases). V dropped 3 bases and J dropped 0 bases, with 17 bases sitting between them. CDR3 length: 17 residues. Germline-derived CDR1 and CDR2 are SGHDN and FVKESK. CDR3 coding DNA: TGTGCCAGCAGCCACTCGGACAGACCAAAGTACCAAGAGACCCAGTACTTC. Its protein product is CASSHSDRPKYQETQYF.

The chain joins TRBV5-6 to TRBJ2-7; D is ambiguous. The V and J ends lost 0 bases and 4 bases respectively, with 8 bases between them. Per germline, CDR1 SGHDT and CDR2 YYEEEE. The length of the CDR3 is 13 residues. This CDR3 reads CASSLESVYEQYF. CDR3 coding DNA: TGTGCCAGCAGCTTGGAATCCGTTTACGAGCAGTACTTC.

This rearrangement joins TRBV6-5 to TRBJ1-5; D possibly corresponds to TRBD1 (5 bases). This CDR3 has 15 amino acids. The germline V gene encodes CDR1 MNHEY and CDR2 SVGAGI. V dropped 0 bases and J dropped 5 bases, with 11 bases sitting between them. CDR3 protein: CASSYSGQGHQPQHF. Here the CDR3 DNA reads TGTGCCAGCAGTTACTCGGGGCAGGGCCATCAGCCCCAGCATTTT.